These 11 T cell receptor beta chains came from one sample sequenced in a study of T cells in women clearing cervical HPV infection. Using immunoSEQ multiplex PCR, the repertoire was profiled, and TCRdb retains in-frame clones only, with some absent. The record lists 35,000 to 45,000 clones, of which the ten most abundant hold 4.5% to 6%. The sequencing sample was made of blood buffy coat. The receptors shown here come from a woman aged 18-69 years with a cervical HPV16 infection that either progressed to CIN3+ or cleared (not recorded which).

About this clone itself: The CDR3 goes on 3 residues after the read ends, and that part is filled in from the germline J gene. The genes are TRBV2 and TRBJ1-2; 10 positions match TRBD1. Germline CDR1 and CDR2: SNHLY and FYNNEI. The CDR3 has 15 amino acids. The covered CDR3 bases are TGTGCCAGCAGCGACAGGGGGCAAGATCAAGATACC. Residues: CASSDRGQDQDT. In full, the CDR3 is CASSDRGQDQDTYTF.

Details on this clone: The observed sequence ends 3 residues before the CDR3 terminus, with the missing tail filled in from the germline J gene. This sequence joins TRBV7-2 and TRBJ2-5, with 8 positions matching TRBD2. After removal of 4 bases from V and 2 bases from J, the junction contained 3 bases not matched to a gene. Germline V gives CDR1 SGHTA, CDR2 FQGNSA. This CDR3 has 14 amino acids. CDR3 loop: CASSYSGIQETQYF. The part of the CDR3 DNA that was read is TGTGCCAGCAGCTATAGCGGGATTCAAGAGACC.

In regard to this clone: Read sequence stops 3 residues before the CDR3 end, and the germline J gene provides the missing end. The chain joins TRBV18 to TRBJ1-1; 9 bases agree with TRBD1. Germline CDR1 and CDR2: KGHSH and LQKENI. This CDR3 contains 15 residues. CDR3 sequence reads: CASSPGQGSSYEAFF. The sequenced CDR3 bases are TGTGCCAGCTCACCGGGACAGGGCAGCTCCTACGAG.

About this clone: The DNA ends 3 residues before the CDR3 does, and the rest of the CDR3 is filled in from the germline J gene. The genes are TRBV29-1 and TRBJ1-5, with 12 nucleotides matching TRBD1. This CDR3 spans 14 amino acids. V lost 6 bases and J lost 5; bases outside the gene matches: 5. Germline V gene sequence: CDR1 SQVTM, CDR2 ANQGSEA. The sequenced CDR3 bases are TGCAGCGTGGCCGGGACAGGGGGCGATCAGCCC. Encoded protein: CSVAGTGGDQP. The CDR3 in its entirety is CSVAGTGGDQPQHF.

Note on this clone: The read ends 3 residues shy of where the CDR3 ends; the end is completed using the germline J gene. The chain uses TRBV12-3 or TRBV12-4 and TRBJ2-3; D call uncertain. This CDR3 has 14 amino acids. V shed 3 bases and J shed 1 base, with 8 bases lying between them. Partial CDR3 DNA: TGTGCCAGCAGTTTCTACCGGGGCACAGATACG. Encoded protein: CASSFYRGTDT. The entire CDR3 protein reads CASSFYRGTDTQYF.

Notes on this clone: The sequence runs out 3 residues before the end of the CDR3; the remainder is reconstructed from the germline J gene. The chain links TRBV28 to TRBJ1-5, with 9 bases fitting TRBD1. Germline CDR1 and CDR2: MDHEN and SYDVKM. The CDR3 runs 14 residues. The CDR3 reads CASSHHGTGNPQHF. CDR3 DNA (partial): TGTGCCAGCAGCCACCACGGGACAGGGAACCCC.

About this clone itself: The read ends 3 residues early relative to the CDR3; the germline J gene fills the gap. This rearrangement joins TRBV30 to TRBJ1-4, with TRBD1 as a possible D gene (6 bases). CDR3 size: 13 residues. V was cut by 5 bases and J by 8 bases, with 15 bases left in between. The germline V gene encodes CDR1 GTSNPN and CDR2 SVGIG (reference sequence). The CDR3 loop reads CAWQGTGQEKLFF. CDR3 DNA, as far as it was read: TGTGCCTGGCAGGGGACGGGCCAAGAAAAA. Combining the CDR3 with reference TRBV30 and TRBJ1-4 gives the whole variable domain SQTIHQWPATLVQPVGSPLSLECTVEGTSNPNLYWYRQAAGRGLQLLFYSVGIGQISSEVPQNLSASRPQDRQFILSSKKLLLSDSGFYLCAWQGTGQEKLFFGSGTQLSVL.

Concerning this clone: The read ends 3 residues before the CDR3 terminus; that terminus is restored from the germline J gene. J is TRBJ2-4 and V is TRBV18; 9 bases are a match to TRBD1. The CDR3 has 17 residues. CDR1 and CDR2 from the germline V gene are KGHSH and LQKENI. CDR3 sequence: CASSPTTAPGQGNGQYF. The sequenced part of the CDR3 DNA is TGTGCCAGCTCACCGACTACTGCACCGGGACAGGGAAATGGT.

Partial CDR3 DNA: TGTGCCAGCTCACAAGTGCGGGAGAACACTGAA. This translates into CASSQVRENTE. The complete CDR3 protein is CASSQVRENTEAFF. The chain joins TRBV18 to TRBJ1-1; D gene uncertain. Sequencing ends 3 residues short of the CDR3 end; the germline J gene provides the rest. The CDR3 extends over 14 amino acids. Trimming pared 4 bases from V and 1 base from J, leaving 10 bases between. In germline, CDR1 is KGHSH, CDR2 LQKENI. The full variable domain, with the rest looked up from reference TRBV18 and TRBJ1-1, is NAGVMQNPRHLVRRRGQEARLRCSPMKGHSHVYWYRQLPEEGLKFMVYLQKENIIDESGMPKERFSAEFPKEGPSILRIQQVVRGDSAAYFCASSQVRENTEAFFGQGTRLTVV.

On this clone: The CDR3 end lies 3 residues beyond the end of the read and is filled in from the germline J gene. The V call is TRBV4-1, the J call TRBJ2-2; D tentatively fits TRBD1 or TRBD2 (5 bases each). The CDR3 length is 16 residues. V was pared by 0 bases and J by 5 bases, with 13 bases between. Germline V gives CDR1 MGHRA, CDR2 YSYEKL. CDR3 sequence: CASSQDEGPKTGELFF. The CDR3 DNA, read in part, is TGCGCCAGCAGCCAAGATGAGGGGCCAAAGACCGGGGAG.

The sequenced part of the CDR3 DNA is TGTGCCAGTAGTATCCTGCCAGCGGGAGGACGCCCTTACAATGAG. Protein: CASSILPAGGRPYNE. The full-length CDR3 reads as CASSILPAGGRPYNEQFF. The V gene is TRBV19, the J gene TRBJ2-1; TRBD2 matches 9 bases. The read gets to within 3 residues of the CDR3 end, and the germline J gene fills in the rest. Germline CDR1 and CDR2: LNHDA and SQIVND (reference sequence). With V trimmed by 3 bases and J by 4 bases, 13 bases remained unmatched. This CDR3 spans 18 amino acids.